The entry below describes one T cell receptor (beta chain). Its antigen is undetermined. The same CDR3 is also encoded by other DNA sequences in this sample. V was shortened by 3 bases and J by 7 bases, with 7 bases between the two germline ends. The CDR3 spans 12 residues. Germline V gives CDR1 ENHRY, CDR2 SYGVKD. CD45RA+ naive and CD45RA-negative memory subsets were separated from CD4+ cells. This entry belongs to a study of shared clonotypes between healthy human individuals. The wider study: Each donor had three CD4 naive, three CD4 memory, two CD8 naive and one CD8 memory plate.

Produced via immunoSEQ multiplex PCR; TCRdb's table is partial and in-frame only. The sample includes 2 million to 3 million clones, approximately 92% of them seen just once. Regarding the study as a whole: Among a handful of donors, 4.5% to 5.5% of naive CD4 clonotypes were found in common.

The chain employs TRBV10-3 and TRBJ2-1, with D possibly being TRBD1 or TRBD2 (5 bases each). What was sequenced was naive CD4+ T cells sorted from blood. Subset defined: CD45RA+ positively selected. This receptor was identified in a man between 18 and 29 years old in good health. CDR3 DNA: TGTGCCATCAGTGATTGGGGGAATGAGCAGTTCTTC. As protein: CAISDWGNEQFF.